The 8 T cell receptor beta chains reported below all come from one sample, sequenced in a study of control samples from healthy donors and cancer patients. Sequencing used immunoSEQ multiplex PCR; TCRdb keeps in-frame clones, though not all of them. The sample has under 90,000 clones, 85% to 95% seen once. Sample: blood. The receptors were sampled from a woman aged 60-75 years in good health.

The rearrangement uses TRBV28 and TRBJ1-5, with TRBD1 matching 8 bases. J lost 2 bases, V lost 4 bases, and 7 bases had no gene match. Germline-derived CDR1 and CDR2 are MDHEN and SYDVKM. This CDR3 spans 16 amino acids. CDR3 region: CASSSGQARGNQPQHF. The CDR3 DNA reads as TGTGCCAGCAGTTCGGGACAGGCCCGCGGCAATCAGCCCCAGCATTTT.

The gene calls are TRBV7-9 and TRBJ1-6, with D possibly matching TRBD1 (5 bases). The ends were cut back, 4 bases at V and 5 bases at J, with 12 bases in the middle. Germline lookup yields CDR1 SEHNR and CDR2 FQNEAQ (reference sequence). The CDR3 runs 15 residues. CDR3 region: CASSSMGRDNSPLHF. CDR3 nucleotide sequence: TGTGCCAGCAGCTCAATGGGCAGGGATAATTCACCCCTCCACTTT.

The genes are TRBV5-4 and TRBJ1-4; no reliable D call. Trimming removed 1 base from V and 0 bases from J, with 10 bases in between. Germline V gene lookup returns CDR1 SGHNT and CDR2 YYREEE (reference sequence). The CDR3 covers 16 residues. The CDR3 DNA is TGTGCCAGCAGCTTGACGGAGACCGCAACTAATGAAAAACTGTTTTTT. It codes for CASSLTETATNEKLFF.

This chain joins TRBV29-1 and TRBJ1-5; D is uncertain. Per germline, CDR1 SQVTM and CDR2 ANQGSEA. V was pared by 4 bases and J by 7 bases, with 14 bases between. This CDR3 region has 13 residues. Written as DNA, the CDR3 is TGCAGCGTTGGGGAGACGATGGGGCAGCCCCAGCATTTT. This codes for CSVGETMGQPQHF.

The chain uses TRBV24-1 and TRBJ2-1, with TRBD2 identical over 12 bases. Germline V gene lookup returns CDR1 KGHDR and CDR2 SFDVKD. V trimming: 8 bases; J trimming: 9 bases; junction bases outside the gene matches: 7. The CDR3 runs to 14 residues. This chain's CDR3 is CATNTGLAGTEQFF. The DNA for the CDR3 is TGTGCCACCAACACAGGACTAGCGGGAACTGAGCAGTTCTTC.

The V gene is TRBV11-2, the J gene TRBJ2-2; TRBD1 is a possible D gene (6 bases). There are 15 residues in the CDR3. Germline V gene lookup returns CDR1 SGHAT and CDR2 FQNNGV. Trimming took 7 bases from V and 6 from J, leaving 18 bases between them. In DNA, the CDR3 is TGTGCCAGCACCAAATTAACAGGGTGGGCCGGGGAGCTGTTTTTT. Protein sequence: CASTKLTGWAGELFF.

Details on this clone: Other DNA sequences in this specimen translate into the identical CDR3. The chain recombines TRBV4-1 with TRBJ2-7; no firm D call. The CDR3 totals 14 residues. The germline V and J ends were trimmed by 0 bases and 3 bases, with 9 bases remaining between them. CDR1 is MGHRA, CDR2 YSYEKL, per germline. The CDR3 DNA follows: TGCGCCAGCAGCCAAGAGAACAGTGTCTACGAGCAGTACTTC. Its protein is CASSQENSVYEQYF.

The J gene is TRBJ1-3, the V gene TRBV7-8; no firm D call. The CDR3 totals 15 residues. V was trimmed by 4 bases and J by 2 bases, leaving 12 bases between them. In germline, CDR1 is SGHVS, CDR2 FQNEAQ. The CDR3 protein is CASSYQGRTGNTIYF. The CDR3 nucleotides are TGTGCCAGCAGCTACCAAGGACGGACTGGAAACACCATATATTTT. The full variable domain, rest sourced from reference TRBV7-8 and TRBJ1-3, is GAGVSQSPRYKVAKRGQDVALRCDPISGHVSLFWYQQALGQGPEFLTYFQNEAQLDKSGLPSDRFFAERPEGSVSTLKIQRTQQEDSAVYLCASSYQGRTGNTIYFGEGSWLTVV.